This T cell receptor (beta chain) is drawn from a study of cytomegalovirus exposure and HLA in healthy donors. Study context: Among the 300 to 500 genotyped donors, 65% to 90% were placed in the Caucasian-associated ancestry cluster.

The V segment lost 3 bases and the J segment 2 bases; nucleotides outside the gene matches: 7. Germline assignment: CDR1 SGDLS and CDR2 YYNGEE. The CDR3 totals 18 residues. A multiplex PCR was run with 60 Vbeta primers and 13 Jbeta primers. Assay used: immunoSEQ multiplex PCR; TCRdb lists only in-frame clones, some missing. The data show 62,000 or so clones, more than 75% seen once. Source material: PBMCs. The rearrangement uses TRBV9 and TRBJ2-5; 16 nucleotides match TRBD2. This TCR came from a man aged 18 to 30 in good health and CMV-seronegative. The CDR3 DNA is TGTGCCAGCAGCGCGGGACTAGCGGGGGGGCCGCAGCAAGAGACCCAGTACTTC. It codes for CASSAGLAGGPQQETQYF.